This entry features one T cell receptor beta chain sequence. Its antigen specificity is not known. No much larger clone is present one base from it, and per-base qualities are unavailable. TCRbeta CDR3 regions were amplified from genomic DNA by means of the immunoSEQ Assay, a bias-controlled multiplex PCR. As for the original processing: The number of nucleated cells in each sample was estimated by amplification of reference gene primers within the assay. To quantify the absolute abundance of each unique TCRbeta CDR3 rearrangement, sequence reads were collapsed and filtered. For each sample, productive Simpson clonality was calculated as the square root of Simpson's diversity index across productive rearrangements. What TCRdb holds here is the immuneACCESS table cut down to in-frame rearrangements. Part of the clones is not present; checked against another copy, under half of the missing clones reflect an unresolved V gene, and the others are unexplained. Clone size and V and J calls were adopted from that table, with D and trimming inferred from the DNA. In all, the sample holds about 310,000 clones, and approximately 89% of those were seen once. The ten largest clones represent roughly 7.1% of the sample.

According to the germline V gene (reference sequence), CDR1 reads GTSNPN and CDR2 reads SVGIG. CDR3 length: 12 amino acids, cysteine to phenylalanine. Only CDR3 DNA is held: 36 bases, read in frame from base 1. V is pruned by 5 bases and J by 2 bases, leaving 1 base of the junction without a gene match. A second Seattle source provided samples from volunteer blood donors who had recovered from COVID-19. Each collaborating institution followed its own protocols to collect whole blood in K2EDTA tubes. Collaborator samples were shipped for TCRbeta analysis as frozen whole blood, isolated PBMCs, or DNA extracted from either sample type. This entry comes from a study of blood T cell repertoires in COVID-19 (dated by TCRdb to the early 2020s). Study-wide context: Samples covering the acute and convalescent phases of COVID-19 were provided by collaborators in the United States, Italy and Spain. The material from the prospective study consisted of cDNA or gDNA derived from T cells, B-cell-depleted T cells, or PBMCs. Subjects who had been exposed to COVID-19, were actively infected with it, or had recovered from it provided the deeply sampled blood TCRbeta repertoires that made up the dataset. The repertoires were released in a freely available public database intended as a resource for research on the immune response to SARS-CoV-2. Samples were obtained from the ongoing ImmuneRACE study (first 160 participants) and from 950 to 1,500 subjects provided by 6 global collaborators. A de-identified subject ID, COVID-19 status, age in years and sex were almost always included in the sample metadata. Where HLA class I and class II types were available, the types were taken from metadata supplied by the sample provider, not from assay-based typing.

Findings and caveats that apply to the study as a whole: The amount of clinical and demographic metadata varied by source and participant and was provided uncurated.

Sequenced material: peripheral blood. The clonotype originates from a woman in her 50s who had recovered from COVID-19. Here the chain combines TRBV30 and TRBJ1-2, and TRBD1 aligns with 8 junction nucleotides. The CDR3 is CAWGDRNYGYTF. The nucleotide sequence is given as TGTGCCTGGGGGGACAGGAACTATGGCTACACCTTC. With the portions outside the CDR3 filled from the reference TRBV30 and TRBJ1-2 genes, the complete variable region becomes SQTIHQWPATLVQPVGSPLSLECTVEGTSNPNLYWYRQAAGRGLQLLFYSVGIGQISSEVPQNLSASRPQDRQFILSSKKLLLSDSGFYLCAWGDRNYGYTFGSGTRLTVV.